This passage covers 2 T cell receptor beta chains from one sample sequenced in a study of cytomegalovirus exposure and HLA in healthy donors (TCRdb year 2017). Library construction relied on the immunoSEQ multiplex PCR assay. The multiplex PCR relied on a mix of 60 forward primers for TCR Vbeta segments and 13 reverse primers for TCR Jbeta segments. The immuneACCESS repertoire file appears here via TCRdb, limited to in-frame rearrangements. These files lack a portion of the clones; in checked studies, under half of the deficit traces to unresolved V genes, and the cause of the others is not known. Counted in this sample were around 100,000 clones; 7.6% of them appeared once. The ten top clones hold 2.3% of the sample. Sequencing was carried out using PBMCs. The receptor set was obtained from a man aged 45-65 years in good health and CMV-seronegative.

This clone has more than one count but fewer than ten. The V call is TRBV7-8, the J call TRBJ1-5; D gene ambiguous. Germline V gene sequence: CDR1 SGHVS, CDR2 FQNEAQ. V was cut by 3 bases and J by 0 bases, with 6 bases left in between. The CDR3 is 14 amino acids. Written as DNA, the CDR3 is TGTGCCAGCAGCTTGGGAGTTAGCAATCAGCCCCAGCATTTT. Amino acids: CASSLGVSNQPQHF.

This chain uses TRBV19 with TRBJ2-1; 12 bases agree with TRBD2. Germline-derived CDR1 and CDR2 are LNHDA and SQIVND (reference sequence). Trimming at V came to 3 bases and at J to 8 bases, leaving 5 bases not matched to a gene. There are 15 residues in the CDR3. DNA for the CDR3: TGTGCCAGTAGTATCCTGACTAGCGGGAGTGATGAGCAGTTCTTC. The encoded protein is CASSILTSGSDEQFF.